Below, 9 T cell receptor beta chains from the same sample are listed, as sequenced in a study of T-cell reconstitution after alpha-beta-depleted transplantation in children. It was with unique molecular identifiers that the TCRbeta library was prepared. One entry per CDR3 protein results from TCRdb running MiXCR on the PCR reads. The sample has around 380,000 distinct CDR3 sequences, under 13% seen once. Material: PBMCs from the stem cell graft donor, obtained from the stem cell graft. The receptors come from a human donor who donated a stem cell graft to a child with acute myeloid leukemia.

The gene calls are TRBV2 and TRBJ2-2; a possible D gene is TRBD2 (5 bases). The CDR3 covers 13 residues. Deletions cut 6 bases from V and 4 bases from J, with 9 bases between. The germline V gene has CDR1 SNHLY and CDR2 FYNNEI. CDR3 bases: TGTGCCAGCAGGAGGACTTTCACCGGGGAGCTGTTTTTT. This codes for CASRRTFTGELFF.

This sequence joins TRBV7-8 and TRBJ2-1, with unresolved D. The CDR3 loop spans 13 amino acids. Looked up from germline, CDR1 is SGHVS and CDR2 is FQNEAQ. Trimming pared 5 bases from V and 4 bases from J, leaving 9 bases between. The chain's CDR3 is CASSISPYNEQFF. CDR3 DNA: TGTGCCAGCAGCATCTCACCTTACAATGAGCAGTTCTTC.

This clonotype has just a few counts. V usage is TRBV7-3 and J usage is TRBJ2-5; D unclear. V was clipped by 7 bases and J by 4 bases, with 13 bases between them. This CDR3 spans 13 amino acids. Germline V lookup: CDR1 SGHTA, CDR2 FQGTGA. The CDR3 region has the DNA TGTGCCAGCACCATGAAGCCGGGAGAGACCCAGTACTTC. It specifies CASTMKPGETQYF.

This chain joins TRBV12-3 or TRBV12-4 and TRBJ1-2; 8 bases agree with TRBD1. There are 17 residues in the CDR3. V was pared by 3 bases and J by 4 bases, with 13 bases of the junction left unmatched. For the CDR3, the DNA is TGTGCCAGCAGTTTTGGGTCAGGGGGCGTCGGGAGCTATGGCTACACCTTC. Translating gives CASSFGSGGVGSYGYTF.

V is TRBV19 and J is TRBJ2-2, with 10 bases aligning to TRBD2. The V gene end was trimmed by 6 bases and the J gene end by 3 bases; junction bases not matched to a gene: 1. This CDR3 region has 14 residues. Germline assignment: CDR1 LNHDA and CDR2 SQIVND (reference sequence). The CDR3 coding sequence is TGTGCCAGTAGCAGCGGGAGGGACACCGGGGAGCTGTTTTTT. Amino acids: CASSSGRDTGELFF.

The table lists this clonotype with many counts. The gene calls are TRBV12-3 or TRBV12-4 and TRBJ1-6; unclear D gene. This CDR3 comprises 13 residues. V gave up 3 bases and J gave up 5 bases, with 5 bases separating them. The CDR3 loop is CASSFLDNSPLHF. The CDR3 region has the DNA TGTGCCAGCAGTTTTCTCGATAATTCACCCCTCCACTTT.

This clonotype was recorded at least ten times. The chain has TRBV29-1 and TRBJ1-2, with TRBD1 matching over 11 bases. The CDR3 sequence is 15 residues long. J lost 2 bases, V lost 7 bases, and 9 bases had no gene match. Germline CDR1 is SQVTM and CDR2 is ANQGSEA. Written as DNA, the CDR3 is TGCAGCGCGAGGGGTGGACAGGGGGCAAACTATGGCTACACCTTC. Translating gives CSARGGQGANYGYTF.

V is TRBV11-3 and J is TRBJ2-7, with 15 bases aligning to TRBD2. Germline V gives CDR1 SGHNT, CDR2 YENEEA. The CDR3 covers 17 residues. The trim removed 5 bases at V and 4 bases at J, leaving 9 bases unmatched. The DNA for the CDR3 is TGTGCCAGCAGCCCTCGGACTAGCGGGAGGGTGATTTACGAGCAGTACTTC. This codes for CASSPRTSGRVIYEQYF.

The chain links TRBV9 to TRBJ2-1, with 16 bases identical to TRBD2. The V gene end was trimmed by 4 bases and the J gene end by 0 bases; junction bases not matched to a gene: 7. Germline values: CDR1 SGDLS, CDR2 YYNGEE. The CDR3 covers 19 residues. CDR3 DNA sequence: TGTGCCAGCAGCCCGGGACTAGCGGGAGGGACTAGCTCCTACAATGAGCAGTTCTTC. This translates into CASSPGLAGGTSSYNEQFF.